This T cell receptor beta chain was found in a study of brain T cells in children with intractable seizures. Study-wide findings and caveats: Clones missing pre-surgery may reflect undersampling of that blood sample. Viral specificity was inferred only from CDR3 similarity; HCMV serostatus was unknown.

The time point here: blood from clinic visit 5 months post-surgery; TSC patient then seizure free. Sequencing was limited to surgery cases with top T cell transcript signatures in brain tissue. Pre-surgery treatment included at least one anti-epileptic drug. The protocol was immunoSEQ multiplex PCR, while the TCRdb copy is restricted to in-frame clones and leaves out a portion. The sample shows approximately 330,000 clones, about 93% of them seen only once. CDR3 length: 15 amino acids. CDR1 SEHNR and CDR2 FQNEAQ come from the germline V gene (reference sequence). V was trimmed by 7 bases and J by 0 bases, leaving 13 bases between them. Regarding this clone: Its target is not known.

The source of this sequence is a boy younger than two with tuberous sclerosis and intractable seizures. The rearrangement uses TRBV7-9 and TRBJ2-1; perhaps TRBD2 as D (7 bases). The source was peripheral blood, collected 4 to 5 months after surgery. CDR3: CASIWGGPSYNEQFF. As DNA, the CDR3 is TGTGCCAGCATCTGGGGGGGGCCCTCCTACAATGAGCAGTTCTTC.